This T cell receptor beta chain was obtained from a study of beta chain features in type 1 diabetes. Trimming took 5 bases from V and 3 from J, leaving 14 bases between them. The CDR3 runs 14 residues. From germline, CDR1 is MDHEN and CDR2 SYDVKM. Sorted CD4+ subsets: naive, central memory, regulatory, stem cell-like memory (CD45RO/CCR7/CD25/CD127/CD95/CD27 panel). The sample holds a few counts of this clone. Reverse transcribing all isolated RNA meant expressed TCRB transcripts were sequenced. Each sample of naive, central memory or regulatory T cells had, on average, about 3.57 million reads. Using immunoSEQ multiplex PCR, the repertoire was profiled, and TCRdb retains in-frame clones only, with some absent. The table has a few hundred thousand clones, around 13% seen once.

Material: naive CD4+ T cells from blood. The genes are TRBV28 and TRBJ2-7, with D possibly TRBD1 on 6 matching bases. This receptor was taken from a man aged 18 to 29 in good health. DNA for the CDR3: TGTGCCAGCAGTCAGGGGACCGCGGGCTACGAGCAGTACTTC. It specifies CASSQGTAGYEQYF.